Listed below are T cell receptor beta chains from one sample, sequenced in a study of T cells after yellow fever vaccination. TCRdb re-derived calls from the 5' RACE reads in MiXCR, one entry per CDR3 protein. The table records around 600,000 distinct CDR3 sequences, about 12% of them present only once. This sample comprised PBMCs, obtained on the day of the yellow fever booster vaccination. The receptors derive from a man aged 30-40 years who received the YFV17D yellow fever vaccine. Both conserved end residues are part of each CDR3. Each record gives: clone size, D gene, V gene, J gene, CDR3 DNA, CDR3 protein. D genes are given only for firm matches. Clone size is not always given. Where it is, it says once, few, many or a class for expanded clones.

.	.	TRBV30	TRBJ2-2	TGTGCCTGGATTTTGGAGGATTACACCGGGGAGCTGTTTTTT	CAWILEDYTGELFF
.	.	TRBV5-1	TRBJ1-5	TGCGCCAGCAGCTTGGACGGGTCGGTCGGGCAGCCCCAGCATTTT	CASSLDGSVGQPQHF
.	.	TRBV25-1	TRBJ2-3	TGTGCCAGCTGCCCGGTAGAGTACACAGATACGCAGTATTTT	CASCPVEYTDTQYF
.	TRBD1	TRBV4-2	TRBJ1-2	TGTGCCAGCAGCCAAGAGCGGACAGGGGAGGGCTACACCTTC	CASSQERTGEGYTF
few	.	TRBV4-2	TRBJ2-3	TGTGCCAGCAGCCAAGTGGGGGCAACAGATACGCAGTATTTT	CASSQVGATDTQYF
many	.	TRBV5-1	TRBJ2-7	TGCGCCAGCAGCCTCCGGGACGAGCAGTACTTC	CASSLRDEQYF
.	TRBD2	TRBV5-4	TRBJ2-7	TGTGCCAGCAGCTTCGCGGGAGGGCCTCACGAGCAGTACTTC	CASSFAGGPHEQYF
few	TRBD2	TRBV15	TRBJ2-7	TGTGCCACCAGCCCTAGCGGGAGTAGTAGTTACGAGCAGTACTTC	CATSPSGSSSYEQYF
.	TRBD2	TRBV20-1	TRBJ2-1	TGCAGTGCTAGGAAACAGTCCGGGACTAGCGGTCCCTACAATGAGCAGTTCTTC	CSARKQSGTSGPYNEQFF
.	.	TRBV7-7	TRBJ2-3	TGTGCCAGCAGCTTAATTCCCGGGGGCACAGATACGCAGTATTTT	CASSLIPGGTDTQYF
.	TRBD1	TRBV30	TRBJ2-4	TGTGCCTGGAACCTGGGACAGGGCAAAAACATTCAGTACTTC	CAWNLGQGKNIQYF
few	.	TRBV28	TRBJ2-2	TGTGCCAGCAGTTTGGGCCGAACTCCCACCGGGGAGCTGTTTTTT	CASSLGRTPTGELFF
few	TRBD1	TRBV28	TRBJ1-4	TGTGCTTCCAGGGGGGGACCCACTAATGAAAAACTGTTTTTT	CASRGGPTNEKLFF